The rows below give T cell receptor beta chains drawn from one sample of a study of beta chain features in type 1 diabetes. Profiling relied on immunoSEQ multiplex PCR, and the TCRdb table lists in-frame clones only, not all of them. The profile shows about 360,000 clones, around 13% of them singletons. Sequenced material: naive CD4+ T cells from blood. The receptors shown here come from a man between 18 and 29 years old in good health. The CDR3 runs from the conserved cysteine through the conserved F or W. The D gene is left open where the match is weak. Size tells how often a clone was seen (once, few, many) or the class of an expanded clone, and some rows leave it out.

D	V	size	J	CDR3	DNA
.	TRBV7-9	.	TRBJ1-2	CASSLDFLGRGLNGYTF	TGTGCCAGCAGCTTAGACTTTCTAGGCCGGGGGTTAAATGGCTACACCTTC
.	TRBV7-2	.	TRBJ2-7	CASSSNRLGQISYEQYF	TGTGCCAGCAGCTCCAATCGTCTAGGACAGATCTCCTACGAGCAGTACTTC
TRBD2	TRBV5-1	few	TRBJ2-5	CASSFGGGAETQYF	TGCGCCAGCAGCTTCGGGGGGGGCGCGGAGACCCAGTACTTC
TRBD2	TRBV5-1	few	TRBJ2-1	CASSSSGREINEQFF	TGCGCCAGCAGCTCTAGCGGGAGGGAAATAAATGAGCAGTTCTTC
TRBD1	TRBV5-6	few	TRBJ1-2	CASSFLRDRGRIVYGYTF	TGTGCCAGCAGCTTTCTCCGGGACAGGGGAAGGATTGTCTATGGCTACACCTTC
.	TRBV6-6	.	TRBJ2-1	CASSYLRFYEQFF	TGTGCCAGCAGTTACCTTCGTTTCTATGAGCAGTTCTTC
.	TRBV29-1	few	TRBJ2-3	CSVGVRAGIRDTQYF	TGCAGCGTGGGTGTCCGTGCCGGGATCAGGGATACGCAGTATTTT
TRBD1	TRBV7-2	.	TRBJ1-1	CASSPRQGGTEAFF	TGTGCCAGCAGCCCAAGACAGGGGGGCACTGAAGCTTTCTTT
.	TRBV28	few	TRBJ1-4	CASGQGRNEKLFF	TGTGCCAGCGGGCAGGGGCGAAATGAAAAACTGTTTTTT
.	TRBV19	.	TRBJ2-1	CASSIGRVEQFF	TGTGCCAGTAGTATAGGTCGGGTTGAGCAGTTCTTC
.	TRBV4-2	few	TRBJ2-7	CASSQEYAGPYEQYF	TGTGCCAGCAGCCAAGAGTACGCAGGGCCCTACGAGCAGTACTTC
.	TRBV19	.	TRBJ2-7	CASYDEQYF	TGTGCCAGCTATGACGAGCAGTACTTC
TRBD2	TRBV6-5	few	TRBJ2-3	CASSYGTSRTDTQYF	TGTGCCAGCAGTTACGGGACTAGCCGGACAGATACGCAGTATTTT
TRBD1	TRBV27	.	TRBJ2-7	CASRKDRGSSYEQYF	TGTGCCAGCAGGAAGGACAGGGGGTCATCCTACGAGCAGTACTTC
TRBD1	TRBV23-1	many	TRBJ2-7	CASSQRDGQGDSYEQYF	TGCGCCAGCAGTCAACGGGACGGACAGGGGGACTCCTACGAGCAGTACTTC
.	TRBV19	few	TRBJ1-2	CASTRSDYGYTF	TGTGCCAGCACTAGATCTGACTATGGCTACACCTTC
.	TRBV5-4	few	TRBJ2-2	CASSSGGLNTGELFF	TGTGCCAGCAGCTCCGGGGGTCTGAACACCGGGGAGCTGTTTTTT
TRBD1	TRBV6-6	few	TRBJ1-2	CASSRDSNYGYTF	TGTGCCAGCAGCAGGGACAGCAACTATGGCTACACCTTC
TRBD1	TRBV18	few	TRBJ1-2	CASSTDRDYGYTF	TGTGCCAGCTCAACGGACAGGGACTATGGCTACACCTTC
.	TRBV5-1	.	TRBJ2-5	CASSLGQGKETQYF	TGCGCCAGCAGCTTGGGGCAGGGGAAAGAGACCCAGTACTTC
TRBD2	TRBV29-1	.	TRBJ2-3	CSVVFLLAGRTDTQYF	TGCAGCGTTGTCTTTTTACTAGCGGGACGCACAGATACGCAGTATTTT
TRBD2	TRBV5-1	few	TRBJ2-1	CASSPSIAGGDNEQFF	TGCGCCAGCAGCCCTTCAATAGCGGGAGGAGACAATGAGCAGTTCTTC
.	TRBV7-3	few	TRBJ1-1	CASSLGSAGNTEAFF	TGTGCCAGCAGCTTAGGTTCGGCGGGGAACACTGAAGCTTTCTTT
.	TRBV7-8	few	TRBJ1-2	CASSPRRGRINYGYTF	TGTGCCAGCAGCCCCAGGCGGGGGCGCATTAACTATGGCTACACCTTC
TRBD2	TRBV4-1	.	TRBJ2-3	CASSQTSSYSGTPDTQYF	TGCGCCAGCAGCCAAACCAGCTCGTACAGCGGGACCCCAGATACGCAGTATTTT
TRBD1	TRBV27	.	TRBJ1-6	CASSHLTGGRGSPLHF	TGTGCCAGCAGCCACTTGACAGGGGGACGTGGTTCACCCCTCCACTTT
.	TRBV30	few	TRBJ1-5	CAWSSDRGSHSNQPQHF	TGTGCCTGGAGTTCTGATCGGGGGTCGCATAGCAATCAGCCCCAGCATTTT
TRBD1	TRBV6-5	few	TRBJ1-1	CASRKTGGTAEAFF	TGTGCCAGCAGGAAGACAGGGGGGACGGCTGAAGCTTTCTTT
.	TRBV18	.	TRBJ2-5	CASSPMAGPLETQYF	TGTGCCAGCTCTCCCATGGCAGGGCCGCTTGAGACCCAGTACTTC
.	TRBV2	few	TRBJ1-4	CASSVVKGLEEKLFF	TGTGCCAGCAGTGTAGTGAAGGGGCTTGAAGAAAAACTGTTTTTT
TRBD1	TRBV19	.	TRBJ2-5	CASSKRQGAHETQYF	TGTGCCAGTAGCAAAAGACAGGGGGCCCATGAGACCCAGTACTTC
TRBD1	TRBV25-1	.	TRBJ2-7	CASRTGSKGEQYF	TGTGCCAGCAGGACAGGGTCGAAAGGCGAGCAGTACTTC
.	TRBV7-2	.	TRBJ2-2	CASSFSASGAGELFF	TGTGCCAGCAGCTTTTCTGCGAGTGGAGCCGGGGAGCTGTTTTTT
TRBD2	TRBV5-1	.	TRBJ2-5	CASSVRSSGGAEETQYF	TGCGCCAGCAGCGTCCGATCTAGCGGGGGGGCCGAGGAGACCCAGTACTTC
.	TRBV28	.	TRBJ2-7	CASSLIGGKGYEQYF	TGTGCCAGCAGTTTGATTGGCGGGAAAGGCTACGAGCAGTACTTC